A single sample is the source of the 15 T cell receptor beta chains below, sequenced in a study of blood T cell repertoires in COVID-19. TCRdb's table, derived via immunoSEQ multiplex PCR, lists solely in-frame clones and lacks some. The sample includes over 55,000 clones, more than 75% of them seen just once. The sequencing sample was made of peripheral blood. All receptors derive from a man aged 45-65 years with active COVID-19.

The CDR3 region has the DNA TGTGCCAGCAGCTGGCGGACAGCATTGAACACTGAAGCTTTCTTT. This encodes CASSWRTALNTEAFF. This chain joins TRBV5-6 and TRBJ1-1; tentative D call: TRBD1 (6 bases). Germline V gene data show CDR1 as SGHDT and CDR2 as YYEEEE. The CDR3 has 15 residues. V lost 3 bases to trimming and J lost 0 bases, with 12 bases between them.

This rearrangement joins TRBV7-2 to TRBJ2-7; D is uncertain. Trimming cost V 3 bases and J 2 bases, with 8 bases left between them. The CDR3 length is 13 residues. Germline CDR1 reads SGHTA; CDR2 reads FQGNSA. The CDR3 is CASSFLQTYEQYF. CDR3 sequence (DNA): TGTGCCAGCAGCTTCCTACAGACCTACGAGCAGTACTTC.

This chain links TRBV7-2 with TRBJ1-2; TRBD1 matches at 10 bases. V trimming: 5 bases; J trimming: 7 bases; junction bases outside the gene matches: 10. In germline, CDR1 is SGHTA, CDR2 FQGNSA. The CDR3 loop spans 15 amino acids. CDR3 sequence (DNA): TGTGCCAGCAGCCCGAAGGGACAGGGGACGAGTGGCTACACCTTC. It codes for CASSPKGQGTSGYTF.

This chain joins TRBV3-1 (or the pseudogene TRBV3-2) and TRBJ1-5; D is unclear. The CDR3 runs 15 residues. V lost 1 base and J 7 bases, leaving 14 bases between the germline ends. CDR1 and CDR2 (germline): LGHDT, YNNKEL (reference sequence). CDR3 in amino acids: CASSQGLQPSQPQHF. CDR3 in DNA: TGTGCCAGCAGCCAAGGACTACAGCCTTCCCAGCCCCAGCATTTT.

This CDR3 reads CASSYVGPGYQPQHF. The CDR3 nucleotides read TGTGCCAGCAGTTATGTGGGGCCCGGCTATCAGCCCCAGCATTTT. This chain connects TRBV6-5 to TRBJ1-5; maybe TRBD1 (5 bases). The germline CDR1 and CDR2 sequences are MNHEY and SVGAGI. The CDR3 totals 15 residues. V lost 3 bases to trimming and J lost 5 bases, with 14 bases between them.

This clone occurred once. The chain couples TRBV27 to TRBJ1-1, with 8 positions matching TRBD1. This CDR3 has 15 amino acids. Germline V gene data show CDR1 as MNHEY and CDR2 as SMNVEV (reference sequence). V gave up 3 bases and J gave up 2 bases; unmatched junction bases: 5. As DNA, the CDR3 is TGTGCCAGCAGTTTTAGGCCAGGGGGCAACACTGAAGCTTTCTTT. Residues: CASSFRPGGNTEAFF.

The gene calls are TRBV11-3 and TRBJ1-1; D possibly corresponds to TRBD1 (5 bases). Trimming took 8 bases from V and 5 from J, leaving 18 bases between them. Germline loops: CDR1 SGHNT, CDR2 YENEEA. This CDR3 spans 14 amino acids. DNA for the CDR3: TGTGCCAGCGCCCGTGGGGGGTCCCAAACTGAAGCTTTCTTT. It yields the protein CASARGGSQTEAFF.

CDR3 residues: CASSQELAREQYF. Written as DNA, the CDR3 is TGTGCCAGCAGCCAAGAACTAGCGCGGGAGCAGTACTTC. The V gene is TRBV3-1 (or the pseudogene TRBV3-2), the J gene TRBJ2-7; 7 bases map to TRBD2. The V and J ends lost 0 bases and 7 bases, in that order; junction bases with no gene match: 3. This CDR3 spans 13 amino acids. Germline CDR1 LGHDT, CDR2 YNNKEL (reference sequence).

The V gene is TRBV9, the J gene TRBJ1-6; 12 bases agree with TRBD1. CDR3 length: 18 amino acids. Germline V gene sequence: CDR1 SGDLS, CDR2 YYNGEE. The J segment lost 9 bases and the V segment lost 4 bases, leaving 14 bases of the junction unmatched. CDR3 sequence (DNA): TGTGCCAGCAGCCAAACCGGGACAGGGGGCGCAACAGGTTCACCCCTCCACTTT. It specifies CASSQTGTGGATGSPLHF. Variable domain in full (rest from reference TRBV9 and TRBJ1-6): DSGVTQTPKHLITATGQRVTLRCSPRSGDLSVYWYQQSLDQGLQFLIQYYNGEERAKGNILERFSAQQFPDLHSELNLSSLELGDSALYFCASSQTGTGGATGSPLHFGNGTRLTVT.

The chain combines TRBV10-3 with TRBJ1-2, with D tentatively TRBD1 (5 bases). The CDR3 is 14 amino acids. V was trimmed by 5 bases and J by 0 bases, leaving 10 bases between them. From germline, CDR1 is ENHRY and CDR2 SYGVKD. The CDR3 is CAISFGGANYGYTF. DNA for the CDR3: TGTGCCATCAGTTTCGGGGGGGCTAACTATGGCTACACCTTC.

The CDR3 reads CASSSRGVMVDGYTF. CDR3 sequence (DNA): TGTGCCAGCAGTTCGCGGGGGGTTATGGTGGATGGCTACACCTTC. V is TRBV6-5 and J is TRBJ1-2; tentatively, D is TRBD1 (5 bases). The germline CDR1 and CDR2 sequences are MNHEY and SVGAGI. The V and J ends lost 4 bases and 6 bases respectively, with 18 bases between them. The CDR3 runs to 15 residues.

The J gene is TRBJ1-5, the V gene TRBV28; D gene unclear. The CDR3 runs 12 residues. CDR1 and CDR2 (germline): MDHEN, SYDVKM. V was cut by 3 bases and J by 7 bases, with 7 bases left in between. The CDR3 here is CASSFLQQPQHF. The DNA of the CDR3 is TGTGCCAGCAGTTTTTTACAGCAGCCCCAGCATTTT.

This clone has a handful of counts. CDR3 DNA: TGTGCCAGCAGCCAAGATACTAGCGGGAGGGCCCACGAGCAGTACTTC. Its protein is CASSQDTSGRAHEQYF. The chain is built from TRBV4-2 and TRBJ2-7; 13 bases agree with TRBD2. Losses at the gene ends were 0 bases for V and 5 bases for J; bases not matched to a gene: 4. The germline CDR1 and CDR2 sequences are LGHNA and YNFKEQ. CDR3 length: 16 amino acids.

The J gene is TRBJ2-7, the V gene TRBV5-1, with 7 positions matching TRBD1. CDR3 size: 14 residues. Germline trimming cut 3 bases from V and 2 bases from J; bases unmatched to any gene: 5. The germline CDR1 and CDR2 sequences are SGHRS and YFSETQ. The CDR3 nucleotides read TGCGCCAGCAGCTCCGGGACAGTCCCCTACGAGCAGTACTTC. Its protein product is CASSSGTVPYEQYF.

This chain connects TRBV7-9 to TRBJ1-6; 7 bases align to TRBD1. Germline values: CDR1 SEHNR, CDR2 FQNEAQ (reference sequence). The CDR3 spans 14 residues. V trimming: 1 base; J trimming: 9 bases; junction bases outside the gene matches: 3. The CDR3 nucleotides are TGTGCCAGCAGCTTAGGACAGGGTCGTTCACCCCTCCACTTT. It encodes CASSLGQGRSPLHF.